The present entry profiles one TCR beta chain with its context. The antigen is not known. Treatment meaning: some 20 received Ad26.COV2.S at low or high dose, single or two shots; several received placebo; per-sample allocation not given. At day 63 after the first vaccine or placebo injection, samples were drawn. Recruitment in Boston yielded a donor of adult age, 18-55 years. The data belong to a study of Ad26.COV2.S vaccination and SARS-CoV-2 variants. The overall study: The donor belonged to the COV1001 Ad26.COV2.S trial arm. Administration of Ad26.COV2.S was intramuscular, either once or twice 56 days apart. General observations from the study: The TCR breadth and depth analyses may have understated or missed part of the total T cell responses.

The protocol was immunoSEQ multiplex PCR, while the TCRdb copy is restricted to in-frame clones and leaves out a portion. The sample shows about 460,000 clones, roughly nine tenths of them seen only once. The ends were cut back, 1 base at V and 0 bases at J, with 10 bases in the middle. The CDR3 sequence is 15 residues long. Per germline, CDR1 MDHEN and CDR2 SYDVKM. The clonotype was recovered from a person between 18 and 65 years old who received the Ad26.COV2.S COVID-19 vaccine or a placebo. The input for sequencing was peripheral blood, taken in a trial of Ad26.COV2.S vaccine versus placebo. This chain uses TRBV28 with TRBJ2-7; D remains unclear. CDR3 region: CASSLSAPSSYEQYF. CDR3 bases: TGTGCCAGCAGTTTATCCGCACCGAGCTCCTACGAGCAGTACTTC.